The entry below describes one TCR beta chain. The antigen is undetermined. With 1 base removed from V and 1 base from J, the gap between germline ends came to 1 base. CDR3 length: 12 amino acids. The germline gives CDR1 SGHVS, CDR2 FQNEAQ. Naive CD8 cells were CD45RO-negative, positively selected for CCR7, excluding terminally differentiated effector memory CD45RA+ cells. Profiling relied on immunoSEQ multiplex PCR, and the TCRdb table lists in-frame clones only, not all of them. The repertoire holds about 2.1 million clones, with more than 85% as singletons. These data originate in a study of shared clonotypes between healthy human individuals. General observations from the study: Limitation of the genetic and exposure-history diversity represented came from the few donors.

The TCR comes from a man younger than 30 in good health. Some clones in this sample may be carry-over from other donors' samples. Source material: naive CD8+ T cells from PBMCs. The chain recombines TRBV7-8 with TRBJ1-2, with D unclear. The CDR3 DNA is TGTGCCAGCAGCTTAGATAACTATGGCTACACCTTC. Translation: CASSLDNYGYTF.